This T cell receptor beta chain derives from a study of identifying expanded T cells in peripheral blood. Some clones are missing from TCRdb's copy, which holds only in-frame ones; the method was immunoSEQ multiplex PCR. The profile shows about 80,000 clones, 88% of them singletons. Whole-study results and caveats: Over around two and four weeks, about 15 and 18 clones changed, versus roughly 1.2 between replicates. Variance in clone template counts between two-week samples significantly increased with total template count across all healthy donors.

This clone occurred once. Its cognate antigen is unknown. No infections or other immune events were documented during collection. The germline CDR1 and CDR2 sequences are LNHDA and SQIVND (reference sequence). V lost 9 bases to trimming and J lost 6 bases; unmatched junction nucleotides: 11. The CDR3 is made up of 15 amino acids. The sample was blood. The sequence was collected from a person aged 18 to 70 in good health. The chain has TRBV19 and TRBJ2-4; 10 bases line up with TRBD1. CDR3 amino acids: CASRLGTGVGNIQYF. The DNA for the CDR3 is TGTGCCAGCCGCCTCGGGACAGGGGTTGGAAACATTCAGTACTTC.